The 3 T cell receptor beta chains below come from one sample, sequenced in a study of cytomegalovirus exposure and HLA in healthy donors. PCR primers comprised 60 Vbeta and 13 Jbeta primers. Repertoires were generated with immunoSEQ multiplex PCR, while TCRdb's copy carries only in-frame clones and drops some. Here the sample spans about 120,000 clones, 65% to 90% being singletons. Sequencing was done on a sample of PBMCs. These receptors were taken from a man younger than 45 in good health and CMV-seronegative.

The CDR3: CASSRRGPTGMGGNTIYF. CDR3 nucleotide sequence: TGTGCCAGCAGCCGAAGGGGACCGACAGGGATGGGTGGAAACACCATATATTTT. The gene calls are TRBV28 and TRBJ1-3; the match to TRBD1 covers 7 bases. Germline lookup yields CDR1 MDHEN and CDR2 SYDVKM. The ends lost 6 bases at V and 3 bases at J; junction bases unmatched: 17. The CDR3 contains 18 residues. The full variable domain, rest sourced from reference TRBV28 and TRBJ1-3, is DVKVTQSSRYLVKRTGEKVFLECVQDMDHENMFWYRQDPGLGLRLIYFSYDVKMKEKGDIPEGYSVSREKKERFSLILESASTNQTSMYLCASSRRGPTGMGGNTIYFGEGSWLTVV.

This chain uses TRBV9 with TRBJ2-7, with D perhaps matching TRBD2 (6 bases). The germline CDR1 and CDR2 sequences are SGDLS and YYNGEE. This CDR3 contains 16 residues. The V end lost 0 bases, the J end lost 3 bases, and 16 bases lay between the germline ends. Here the CDR3 DNA reads TGTGCCAGCAGCGTAGGGGTGGGGGGTTTGCTCTACGAGCAGTACTTC. Translated: CASSVGVGGLLYEQYF.

The V gene is TRBV23-1, the J gene TRBJ2-5; 7 bases match TRBD1. TRBV23-1 is an open reading frame whose function is uncertain. The CDR3 spans 16 residues. Trimming at V came to 3 bases and at J to 2 bases, leaving 9 bases not matched to a gene. CDR3 DNA sequence: TGCGCCAGCAGTCAGACAGGGAGTTTTGATCAAGAGACCCAGTACTTC. It is translated as CASSQTGSFDQETQYF.